This T cell receptor (beta chain) appears in the sequencing data of a study of technical replicates of blood from several donors. Only in-frame clones appear in the TCRdb table, and some are missing; sequencing was by immunoSEQ multiplex PCR. This table holds about 76,000 clones, approximately 94% found once. The CDR3 length is 13 residues. Germline V gene sequence: CDR1 SGHAT, CDR2 FQNNGV. V lost 2 bases, J lost 1 base, and 5 bases lay in between. The sample comprised T cells isolated from PBMCs. The rearrangement joins TRBV11-2 to TRBJ1-1; D gene unclear. The sequence derives from a human donor in good health. CDR3 DNA: TGTGCCAGCAGCTTATTTCAGAACACTGAAGCTTTCTTT. Translated: CASSLFQNTEAFF.